The 17 T cell receptor beta chains reported below all come from one sample, sequenced in a study of cytomegalovirus exposure and HLA in healthy donors. Researchers ran the PCR with 60 Vbeta and 13 Jbeta primers. Clones were sequenced by immunoSEQ multiplex PCR, and TCRdb holds only the in-frame ones, with some missing. The table lists roughly 160,000 clones, 85% of them singletons. Sequenced sample: PBMCs. The source is a boy between 2 and 15 years old in good health and CMV-seronegative.

This sequence joins TRBV19 and TRBJ1-4, with 7 bases identical to TRBD1. The CDR3 spans 18 residues. With 4 bases clipped from V and 0 bases from J, the junction kept 11 bases outside the gene matches. Per the germline V gene, CDR1 is LNHDA and CDR2 is SQIVND (reference sequence). The CDR3 bases are TGTGCCAGTAGTACTCGGACAGGCAATTCGGCAACTAATGAAAAACTGTTTTTT. It yields the protein CASSTRTGNSATNEKLFF.

In nucleotides, the CDR3 is TGTGCCAGCAGGGAGCAGTCCGACTACTATGGCTACACCTTC. Protein product: CASREQSDYYGYTF. This rearrangement joins TRBV2 to TRBJ1-2; D call uncertain. Per germline, CDR1 SNHLY and CDR2 FYNNEI. Trimming removed 6 bases at V and 3 bases at J, with 14 bases between. CDR3 length: 14 amino acids.

This chain joins TRBV19 and TRBJ1-2, with D perhaps matching TRBD1 (5 bases). This CDR3 region has 15 residues. Germline V gives CDR1 LNHDA, CDR2 SQIVND (reference sequence). Deletions cut 1 base from V and 4 bases from J, with 13 bases between. The CDR3 sequence is CASSIALRQTYGYTF. The CDR3 bases are TGTGCCAGTAGTATAGCTCTCCGACAGACCTATGGCTACACCTTC.

The chain employs TRBV28 and TRBJ1-1; weak D call: TRBD1 (6 bases). Germline CDR1 and CDR2: MDHEN and SYDVKM. Between the trimmed V and J ends, which lost 11 bases and 0 bases, there was a span of 16 bases. This CDR3 contains 14 residues. In DNA, the CDR3 is TGTGCCGGACGCCCGGGACACCTGAACACTGAAGCTTTCTTT. Translation: CAGRPGHLNTEAFF.

V and J are TRBV7-2 and TRBJ2-5; 7 bases line up with TRBD2. Germline CDR1 SGHTA, CDR2 FQGNSA. CDR3 length: 14 residues. V lost 6 bases and J lost 5; bases outside the gene matches: 9. The CDR3 DNA is TGTGCCAGCAGTCTGAACCTAGCGGTCGAGACCCAGTACTTC. Translation gives CASSLNLAVETQYF.

The genes are TRBV27 and TRBJ2-1; D is undetermined. Trimming stripped 0 bases from V and 4 bases from J, with 10 bases between. The CDR3 extends over 15 amino acids. The V gene's germline CDR1 is MNHEY and CDR2 SMNVEV (reference sequence). In nucleotides, the CDR3 is TGTGCCAGCAGTTTATCGGGTACAGCATACAATGAGCAGTTCTTC. Translated: CASSLSGTAYNEQFF.

This clone came up once. The chain employs TRBV5-8 and TRBJ2-5; a weak D match, TRBD1 (5 bases). The CDR3 has 14 amino acids. Germline V gene lookup returns CDR1 SGHTS and CDR2 YDEGEE. The V and J ends lost 1 base and 3 bases respectively, with 10 bases between them. The CDR3 sequence is CASSLFRVKETQYF. DNA of the CDR3: TGTGCCAGCAGCTTGTTCAGGGTAAAAGAGACCCAGTACTTC.

The chain uses TRBV5-5 and TRBJ2-7; 10 bases are a match to TRBD1. J gave up 2 bases and V 4 bases, and 3 bases lay outside the gene matches. Looked up from germline, CDR1 is SGHKS and CDR2 is YYEKEE (reference sequence). The CDR3 runs to 14 residues. The CDR3 DNA reads TGTGCCAGCAGCCTGGGGACAGGGGCCTACGAGCAGTACTTC. Its translation is CASSLGTGAYEQYF. The full variable domain, completed using reference TRBV5-5 and TRBJ2-7, is DAGVTQSPTHLIKTRGQQVTLRCSPISGHKSVSWYQQVLGQGPQFIFQYYEKEERGRGNFPDRFSARQFPNYSSELNVNALLLGDSALYLCASSLGTGAYEQYFGPGTRLTVT.

This clone was counted a few times. The chain links TRBV20-1 to TRBJ2-3; D is undetermined. The CDR3 has 9 residues. V was trimmed by 7 bases and J by 7 bases, leaving 6 bases between them. Germline loops: CDR1 DFQATT, CDR2 SNEGSKA (reference sequence). The CDR3 bases are TGCAGTGTTCCCAATACGCAGTATTTT. It yields the protein CSVPNTQYF.

This clone was counted between two and nine times. The V and J genes are TRBV28 and TRBJ1-5, with D perhaps TRBD1 (6 bases). V lost 6 bases and J 0 bases, leaving 9 bases between the germline ends. The CDR3 covers 14 residues. Per germline, CDR1 MDHEN and CDR2 SYDVKM. CDR3 residues: CASRPQGSNQPQHF. For the CDR3, the DNA is TGTGCCAGCAGGCCACAGGGTAGCAATCAGCCCCAGCATTTT.

The CDR3 DNA sequence: TGTGCCAGCAGCGTAGGGAGAGGGTTAGGGGGACACACTGAAGCTTTCTTT. It is translated as CASSVGRGLGGHTEAFF. The rearrangement uses TRBV9 and TRBJ1-1; D might be TRBD1 (6 bases). Per the germline V gene, CDR1 is SGDLS and CDR2 is YYNGEE. The CDR3 totals 17 residues. V lost 0 bases to trimming and J lost 3 bases, with 18 bases between them.

This clone was recorded only once. The chain's CDR3 is CASSQLAVLEFYGYTF. For the CDR3, the DNA is TGCGCCAGCAGCCAATTGGCGGTACTCGAGTTCTATGGCTACACCTTC. V gene TRBV4-1 combines with J gene TRBJ1-2; D is unresolved. Germline V gives CDR1 MGHRA, CDR2 YSYEKL. Trimming removed 2 bases at V and 4 bases at J, with 17 bases between. The CDR3 spans 16 residues.

The chain has TRBV28 and TRBJ2-1, with D tentatively TRBD1 (6 bases). Germline V gene sequence: CDR1 MDHEN, CDR2 SYDVKM. This CDR3 is built from 20 residues. V gave up 3 bases and J gave up 4 bases, with 28 bases separating them. CDR3: CASSFPPHLGQNVGYNEQFF. The DNA for the CDR3 is TGTGCCAGCAGTTTTCCCCCACACCTCGGACAGAACGTAGGATACAATGAGCAGTTCTTC.

The chain links TRBV5-4 to TRBJ1-1, with a weak D call TRBD1 (5 bases). V shed 4 bases and J shed 4 bases, with 23 bases lying between them. Germline V lookup: CDR1 SGHNT, CDR2 YYREEE (reference sequence). CDR3 length: 17 amino acids. The CDR3 bases are TGTGCCAGCAGCCCATCTCAACGGGGGTTTCTTGGCACTGAAGCTTTCTTT. This gives the protein CASSPSQRGFLGTEAFF.

This clone showed up just a few times. The gene calls are TRBV11-2 and TRBJ1-6, with a tentative D call TRBD1 (6 bases). Trimming took 4 bases from V and 9 from J, leaving 13 bases between them. This CDR3 spans 14 amino acids. Germline CDR1 is SGHAT and CDR2 is FQNNGV. The CDR3 reads CASSSTGRGSPLHF. CDR3 bases: TGTGCCAGCAGCTCGACAGGAAGGGGTTCACCCCTCCACTTT. The full variable domain, in which reference TRBV11-2 and TRBJ1-6 provide the parts outside the CDR3, is EAGVAQSPRYKIIEKRQSVAFWCNPISGHATLYWYQQILGQGPKLLIQFQNNGVVDDSQLPKDRFSAERLKGVDSTLKIQPAKLEDSAVYLCASSSTGRGSPLHFGNGTRLTVT.

The chain employs TRBV7-9 and TRBJ2-5; TRBD1 matches 7 bases. Germline CDR1 reads SEHNR; CDR2 reads FQNEAQ (reference sequence). CDR3 length equals 13 residues. J was trimmed by 5 bases and V by 8 bases; bases with no gene match: 8. The CDR3 DNA sequence: TGTGCCAGCGGGCGACAGGGAGAGGAGACCCAGTACTTC. It codes for CASGRQGEETQYF.

The chain combines TRBV27 with TRBJ2-2, with D uncertain. This CDR3 is built from 14 residues. The ends were cut back, 2 bases at V and 0 bases at J, with 4 bases in the middle. Germline-derived CDR1 and CDR2 are MNHEY and SMNVEV (reference sequence). CDR3 loop: CASSLGTNTGELFF. CDR3 DNA: TGTGCCAGCAGTTTAGGCACGAACACCGGGGAGCTGTTTTTT.